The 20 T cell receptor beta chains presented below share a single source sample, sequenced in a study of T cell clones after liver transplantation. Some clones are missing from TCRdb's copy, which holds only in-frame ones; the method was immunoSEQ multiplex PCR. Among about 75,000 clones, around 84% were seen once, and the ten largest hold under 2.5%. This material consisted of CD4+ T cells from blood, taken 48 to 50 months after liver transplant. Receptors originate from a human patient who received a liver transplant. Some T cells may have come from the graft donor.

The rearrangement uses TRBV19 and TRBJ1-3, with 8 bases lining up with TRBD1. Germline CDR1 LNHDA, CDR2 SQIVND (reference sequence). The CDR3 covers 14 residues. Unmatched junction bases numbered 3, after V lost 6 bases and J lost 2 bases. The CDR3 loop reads CASSRGLPGNTIYF. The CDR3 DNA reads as TGTGCCAGTAGCAGGGGGCTCCCTGGAAACACCATATATTTT.

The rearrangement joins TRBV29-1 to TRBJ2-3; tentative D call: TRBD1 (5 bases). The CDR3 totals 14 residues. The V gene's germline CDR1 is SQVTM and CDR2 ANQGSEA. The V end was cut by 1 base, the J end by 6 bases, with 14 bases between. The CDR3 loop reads CSVEVSQGVDTQYF. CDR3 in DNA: TGCAGCGTTGAAGTCTCCCAGGGTGTGGATACGCAGTATTTT.

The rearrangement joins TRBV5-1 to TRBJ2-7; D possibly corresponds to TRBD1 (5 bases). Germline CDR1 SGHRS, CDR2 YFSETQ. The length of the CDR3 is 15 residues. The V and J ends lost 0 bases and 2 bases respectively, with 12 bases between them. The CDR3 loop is CASSLGRGAAYEQYF. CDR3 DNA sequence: TGCGCCAGCAGCTTGGGAAGGGGTGCCGCCTACGAGCAGTACTTC.

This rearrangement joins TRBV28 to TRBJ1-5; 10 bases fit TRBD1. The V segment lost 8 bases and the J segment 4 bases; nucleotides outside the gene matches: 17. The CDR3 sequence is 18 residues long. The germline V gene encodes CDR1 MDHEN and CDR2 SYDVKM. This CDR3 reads CASRYPLGAGQGNQPQHF. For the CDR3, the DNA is TGTGCCAGCCGTTACCCCTTAGGAGCGGGACAGGGGAATCAGCCCCAGCATTTT.

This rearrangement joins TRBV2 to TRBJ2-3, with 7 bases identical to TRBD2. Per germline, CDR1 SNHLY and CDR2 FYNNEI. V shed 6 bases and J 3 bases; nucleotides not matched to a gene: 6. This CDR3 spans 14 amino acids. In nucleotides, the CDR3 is TGTGCCAGCAGGCGGGAGCCCGCGACAGATACGCAGTATTTT. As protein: CASRREPATDTQYF. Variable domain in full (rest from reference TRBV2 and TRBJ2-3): EPEVTQTPSHQVTQMGQEVILRCVPISNHLYFYWYRQILGQKVEFLVSFYNNEISEKSEIFDDQFSVERPDGSNFTLKIRSTKLEDSAMYFCASRREPATDTQYFGPGTRLTVL.

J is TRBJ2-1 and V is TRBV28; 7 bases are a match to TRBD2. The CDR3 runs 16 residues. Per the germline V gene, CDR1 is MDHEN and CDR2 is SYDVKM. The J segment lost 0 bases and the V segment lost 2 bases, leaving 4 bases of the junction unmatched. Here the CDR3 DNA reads TGTGCCAGCAGTTTACCTAGCGGTCACTCCTACAATGAGCAGTTCTTC. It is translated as CASSLPSGHSYNEQFF.

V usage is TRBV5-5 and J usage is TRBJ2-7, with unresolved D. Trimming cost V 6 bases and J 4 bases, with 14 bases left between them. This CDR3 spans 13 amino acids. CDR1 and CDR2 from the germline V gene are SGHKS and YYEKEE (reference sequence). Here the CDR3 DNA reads TGTGCCAGCACCCCCAACTTTATATACGAGCAGTACTTC. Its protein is CASTPNFIYEQYF.

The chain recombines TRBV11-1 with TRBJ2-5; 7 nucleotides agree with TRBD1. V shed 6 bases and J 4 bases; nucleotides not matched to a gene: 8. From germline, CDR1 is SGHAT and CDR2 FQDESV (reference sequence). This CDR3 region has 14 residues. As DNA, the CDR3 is TGTGCCAGCAGTTCGGACAGGTGGGGAGAGACCCAGTACTTC. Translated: CASSSDRWGETQYF. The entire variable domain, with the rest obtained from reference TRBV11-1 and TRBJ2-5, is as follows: EAEVAQSPRYKITEKSQAVAFWCDPISGHATLYWYRQILGQGPELLVQFQDESVVDDSQLPKDRFSAERLKGVDSTLKIQPAELGDSAMYLCASSSDRWGETQYFGPGTRLLVL.

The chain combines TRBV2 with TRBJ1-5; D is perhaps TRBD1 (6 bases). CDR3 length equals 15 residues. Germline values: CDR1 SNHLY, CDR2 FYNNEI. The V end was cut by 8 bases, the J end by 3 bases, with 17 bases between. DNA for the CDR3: TGTGCCAGCGAGGGGGGGAGGGGAAACAATCAGCCCCAGCATTTT. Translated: CASEGGRGNNQPQHF.

CDR3 bases: TGCGCCAGCAGCTTACGCCGCGCTCCGCAGGGGGCGCAAAATGAGCAGTTCTTC. Residues: CASSLRRAPQGAQNEQFF. The V and J genes are TRBV5-1 and TRBJ2-1, with 8 bases lining up with TRBD1. After removal of 2 bases from V and 7 bases from J, the junction contained 17 bases not matched to a gene. The CDR3 totals 18 residues. The germline gives CDR1 SGHRS, CDR2 YFSETQ. The full variable domain, its missing parts supplied by reference TRBV5-1 and TRBJ2-1, is KAGVTQTPRYLIKTRGQQVTLSCSPISGHRSVSWYQQTPGQGLQFLFEYFSETQRNKGNFPGRFSGRQFSNSRSEMNVSTLELGDSALYLCASSLRRAPQGAQNEQFFGPGTRLTVL.

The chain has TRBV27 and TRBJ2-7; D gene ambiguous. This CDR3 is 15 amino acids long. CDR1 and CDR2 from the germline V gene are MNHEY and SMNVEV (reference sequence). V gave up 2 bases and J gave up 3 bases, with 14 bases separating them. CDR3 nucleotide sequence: TGTGCCAGCAGTTTAAGGGTTGGTTTGAACTACGAGCAGTACTTC. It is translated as CASSLRVGLNYEQYF.

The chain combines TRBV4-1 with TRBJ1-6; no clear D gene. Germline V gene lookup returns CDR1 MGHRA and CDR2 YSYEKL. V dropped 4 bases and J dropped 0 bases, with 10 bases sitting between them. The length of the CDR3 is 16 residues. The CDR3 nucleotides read TGCGCCAGCAGCCTGACCGAGGGCTCCTATAATTCACCCCTCCACTTT. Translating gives CASSLTEGSYNSPLHF.

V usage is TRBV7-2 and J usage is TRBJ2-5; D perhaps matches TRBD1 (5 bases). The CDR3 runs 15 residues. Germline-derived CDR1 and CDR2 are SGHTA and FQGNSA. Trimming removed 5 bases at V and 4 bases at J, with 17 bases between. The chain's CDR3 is CASSLRPQGVETQYF. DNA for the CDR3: TGTGCCAGCAGCCTCCGACCCCAAGGGGTAGAGACCCAGTACTTC.

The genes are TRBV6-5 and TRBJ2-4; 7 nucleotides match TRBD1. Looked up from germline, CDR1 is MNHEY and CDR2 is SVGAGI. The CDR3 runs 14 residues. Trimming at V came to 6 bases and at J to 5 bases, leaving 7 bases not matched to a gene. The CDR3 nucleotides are TGTGCCAGCAGAGACAGGGCCACACAAAACATTCAGTACTTC. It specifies CASRDRATQNIQYF.

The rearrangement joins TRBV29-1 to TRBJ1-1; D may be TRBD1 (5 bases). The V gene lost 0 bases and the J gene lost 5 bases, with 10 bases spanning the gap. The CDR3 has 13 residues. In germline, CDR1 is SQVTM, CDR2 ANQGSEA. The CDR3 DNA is TGCAGCGTTGAAGAATCTGGGGGTACTGAAGCTTTCTTT. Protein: CSVEESGGTEAFF.

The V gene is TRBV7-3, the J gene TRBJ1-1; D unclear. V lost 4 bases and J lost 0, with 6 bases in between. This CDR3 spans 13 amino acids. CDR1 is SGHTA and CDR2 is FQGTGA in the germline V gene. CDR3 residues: CASSSQLNTEAFF. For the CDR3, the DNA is TGTGCCAGCAGCTCCCAGCTGAACACTGAAGCTTTCTTT.

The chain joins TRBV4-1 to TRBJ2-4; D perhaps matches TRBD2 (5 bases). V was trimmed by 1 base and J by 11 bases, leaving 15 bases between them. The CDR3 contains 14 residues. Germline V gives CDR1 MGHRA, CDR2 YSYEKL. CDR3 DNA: TGCGCCAGCAGCCAAGTGACACTAGGGCAACTTCAGTACTTC. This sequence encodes CASSQVTLGQLQYF.

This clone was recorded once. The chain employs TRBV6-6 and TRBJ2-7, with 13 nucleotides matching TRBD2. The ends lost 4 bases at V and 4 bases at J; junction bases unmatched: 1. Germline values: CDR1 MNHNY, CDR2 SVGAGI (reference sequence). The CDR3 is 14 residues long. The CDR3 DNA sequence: TGTGCCAGCAGTTGGACTAGCGGGGGTTACGAGCAGTACTTC. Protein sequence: CASSWTSGGYEQYF.

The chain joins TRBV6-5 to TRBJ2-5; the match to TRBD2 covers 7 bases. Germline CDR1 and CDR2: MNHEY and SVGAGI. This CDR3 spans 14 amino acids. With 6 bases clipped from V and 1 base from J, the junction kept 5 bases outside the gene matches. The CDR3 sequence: CASSRGDFQETQYF. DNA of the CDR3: TGTGCCAGCAGCCGGGGGGACTTCCAAGAGACCCAGTACTTC.

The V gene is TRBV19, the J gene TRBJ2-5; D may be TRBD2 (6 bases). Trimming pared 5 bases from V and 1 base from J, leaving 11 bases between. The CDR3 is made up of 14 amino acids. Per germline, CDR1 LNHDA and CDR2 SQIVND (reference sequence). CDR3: CASSDRGIQETQYF. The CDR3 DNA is TGTGCCAGTAGTGATCGGGGGATCCAAGAGACCCAGTACTTC.